Described below is a single T cell receptor beta chain sequence and its context. CDR1 and CDR2 from the germline V gene are MNHNY and SVGAGI (reference sequence). The CDR3 length is 14 residues. Trimming took off 4 bases at V and 5 bases at J, with 13 bases between the two ends. This sample is part of a study of blood T cell repertoires in COVID-19. Study summary: PBMCs, B-cell-depleted T cells, or T cells were the source of the cDNA or gDNA that made up the material.

Original processing notes: Scientists estimated how many nucleated cells there were by amplifying reference gene primers. The method was immunoSEQ multiplex PCR; TCRdb's version includes in-frame clones alone and lacks a portion of them. That table is the source of V, J and clone size, and D and trimming were worked out from the DNA. The sample shows over 250,000 clones, approximately 88% of them seen only once. The J gene is TRBJ2-3, the V gene TRBV6-6; D is perhaps TRBD2 (5 bases). This receptor was taken from a man aged 50 to 60 with acute or convalescent COVID-19. Sample: peripheral blood. This CDR3 reads CASSSPAAEDTQYF. As DNA, the CDR3 is TGTGCCAGCAGTTCCCCCGCAGCGGAAGATACGCAGTATTTT.